This T cell receptor beta chain is drawn from a study of blood T cell dynamics during melanoma immunotherapy. Germline V lookup: CDR1 SGHVS, CDR2 FQNEAQ. This CDR3 contains 13 residues. V was shortened by 5 bases and J by 3 bases, with 11 bases between the two germline ends. The data were produced by immunoSEQ multiplex PCR, yet TCRdb's version contains in-frame clones alone and is incomplete. The sample has thousands of clones, about 80% seen once. Time point indicated: week 3, after first cycle of checkpoint inhibitor. No patient had earlier systemic cancer treatment, concurrent immunosuppressants, or another active cancer.

The specimen was blood, collected from a patient treated with checkpoint blockade. This clonotype was sampled from a human donor with melanoma. The chain carries TRBV7-8 and TRBJ2-7; D not resolved. The CDR3 protein is CASSLAEHYEQYF. The CDR3 DNA sequence: TGTGCCAGCAGCCTGGCGGAGCACTACGAGCAGTACTTC.